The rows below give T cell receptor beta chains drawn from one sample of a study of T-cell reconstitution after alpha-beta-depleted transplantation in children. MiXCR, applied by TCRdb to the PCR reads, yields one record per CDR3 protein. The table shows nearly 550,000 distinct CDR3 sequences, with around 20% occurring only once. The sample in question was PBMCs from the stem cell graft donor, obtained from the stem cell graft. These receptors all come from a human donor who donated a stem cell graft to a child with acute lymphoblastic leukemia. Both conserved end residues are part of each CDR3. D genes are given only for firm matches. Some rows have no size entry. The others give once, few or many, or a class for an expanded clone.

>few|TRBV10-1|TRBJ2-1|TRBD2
CASSDPRLAGGPNEQFF
TGCGCCAGCAGTGACCCTCGGCTAGCGGGAGGGCCGAATGAGCAGTTCTTC
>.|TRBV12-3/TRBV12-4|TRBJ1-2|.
CASSLRGAVSYGYTF
TGTGCCAGCAGTTTACGAGGGGCTGTGAGCTATGGCTACACCTTC
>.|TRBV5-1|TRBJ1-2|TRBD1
CASSLYTGGNYGYTF
TGCGCCAGCAGCTTGTATACAGGGGGCAACTATGGCTACACCTTC
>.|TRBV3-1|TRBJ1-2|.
CASSQDTGAYGYTF
TGTGCCAGCAGCCAAGACACGGGGGCCTACGGCTACACCTTC
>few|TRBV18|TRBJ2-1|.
CASSPGFEQFF
TGTGCCAGCTCACCCGGATTTGAGCAGTTCTTC
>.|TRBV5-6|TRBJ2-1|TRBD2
CASSRGLAGLYNEQFF
TGTGCCAGCAGCCGGGGACTAGCGGGTTTGTACAATGAGCAGTTCTTC
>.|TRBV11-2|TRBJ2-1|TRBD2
CASSLREGFAYNEQFF
TGTGCCAGCAGCTTGCGGGAGGGCTTCGCCTACAATGAGCAGTTCTTC
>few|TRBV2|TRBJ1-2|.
CASSDVGPGWYNYGYTF
TGTGCCAGCAGTGACGTGGGACCGGGGTGGTATAACTATGGCTACACCTTC
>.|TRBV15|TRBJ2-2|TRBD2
CATRSGHSGRIGELFF
TGTGCCACCAGGAGCGGGCACAGCGGGAGAATCGGGGAGCTGTTTTTT
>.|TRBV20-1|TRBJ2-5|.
CSATEVETQYF
TGCAGTGCTACCGAGGTGGAGACCCAGTACTTC
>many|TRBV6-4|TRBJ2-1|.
CASSDSAGSYNEQFF
TGTGCCAGCAGTGATTCTGCGGGGTCCTACAATGAGCAGTTCTTC
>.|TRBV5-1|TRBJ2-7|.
CASSLGWQGVHEQYF
TGCGCCAGCAGCTTGGGTTGGCAGGGAGTCCACGAGCAGTACTTC
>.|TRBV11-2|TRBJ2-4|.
CPAVSTGFSHF
TGCCCGGCTGTTTCTACAGGTTTCAGCCACTTC
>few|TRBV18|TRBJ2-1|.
CASSSGVHNEQFF
TGTGCCAGCTCATCGGGAGTTCACAATGAGCAGTTCTTC
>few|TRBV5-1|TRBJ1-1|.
CASSIAGTAEAFF
TGCGCCAGCAGCATCGCCGGGACGGCTGAAGCTTTCTTT
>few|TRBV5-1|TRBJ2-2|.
CASSSSWGYDTGELFF
TGCGCCAGCAGCTCTAGTTGGGGCTATGACACCGGGGAGCTGTTTTTT
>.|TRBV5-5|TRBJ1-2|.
CASSSHGRDGYGYTF
TGTGCCAGCAGCTCCCACGGGCGGGACGGCTATGGCTACACCTTC
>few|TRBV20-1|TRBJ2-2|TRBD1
CSARDIIRGPGELFF
TGCAGTGCTAGAGATATAATAAGGGGGCCCGGGGAGCTGTTTTTT